The 32 T cell receptor beta chains below come from one sample, sequenced in a study of blood T cell repertoires in COVID-19. TCRdb keeps only in-frame clones here, not all; method: immunoSEQ multiplex PCR. The sample contains around 47,000 clones, 85% to 90% of which appear only once. Sequencing was done on a sample of peripheral blood. The receptors originated from an elderly man with active or convalescent COVID-19.

The gene calls are TRBV10-3 and TRBJ1-2; D is unclear. CDR3 size: 13 residues. CDR1 is ENHRY, CDR2 SYGVKD, per germline. V dropped 8 bases and J dropped 2 bases, with 12 bases sitting between them. This CDR3 is CAIAELPNYGYTF. For the CDR3, the DNA is TGTGCCATCGCCGAGCTGCCGAACTATGGCTACACCTTC.

V and J are TRBV28 and TRBJ1-4, with 8 bases fitting TRBD1. This CDR3 comprises 14 residues. V was clipped by 2 bases and J by 11 bases; unmatched bases: 7. Germline V gives CDR1 MDHEN, CDR2 SYDVKM. CDR3 bases: TGTGCCAGCAGTTTACGGACAGGGCGGATGAAACTGTTTTTT. Residues: CASSLRTGRMKLFF.

The chain has TRBV3-1 (or the pseudogene TRBV3-2) and TRBJ1-1; D gene uncertain. V lost 4 bases, J lost 2 bases, and 20 bases lay in between. The CDR3 covers 17 residues. Germline CDR1 is LGHDT and CDR2 is YNNKEL (reference sequence). The CDR3 region is CASSRQSFPRGNTEAFF. CDR3 sequence (DNA): TGTGCCAGCAGCCGTCAATCTTTTCCCCGCGGAAACACTGAAGCTTTCTTT.

The V gene is TRBV6-2 or TRBV6-3, the J gene TRBJ2-6, with 9 positions matching TRBD1. V lost 5 bases to trimming and J lost 2 bases; unmatched junction nucleotides: 1. Germline-derived CDR1 and CDR2 are MNHEY and SVGEGT. The CDR3 contains 15 residues. The CDR3: CASSRTGAGANVLTF. The DNA of the CDR3 is TGTGCCAGCAGTCGGACAGGGGCTGGGGCCAACGTCCTGACTTTC.

The rearrangement uses TRBV3-1 (or the pseudogene TRBV3-2) and TRBJ1-5; the D is unclear. Germline V CDR1 and CDR2: LGHDT, YNNKEL (reference sequence). The CDR3 has 18 residues. With 7 bases removed from V and 1 base from J, the gap between germline ends came to 23 bases. The CDR3 nucleotides read TGTGCCAGCACCCCGGTTTGCGGCCGACGTGGGAGCAATCAGCCCCAGCATTTT. This translates into CASTPVCGRRGSNQPQHF.

V usage is TRBV6-5 and J usage is TRBJ2-7; TRBD1 agrees at 10 bases. Looked up from germline, CDR1 is MNHEY and CDR2 is SVGAGI. J lost 10 bases, V lost 6 bases, and 12 bases had no gene match. This CDR3 is built from 14 residues. Here the CDR3 reads CASSRPGGQGYQYF. The CDR3, as DNA: TGTGCCAGCAGCCGCCCGGGGGGACAGGGGTACCAGTACTTC.

The CDR3 here is CASSAKAPRAEQFF. In nucleotides, the CDR3 is TGCGCCAGCAGTGCGAAAGCCCCCAGGGCGGAGCAGTTCTTC. The chain combines TRBV10-1 with TRBJ2-1; weak D call: TRBD1 (5 bases). CDR3 length equals 14 residues. The V end was cut by 4 bases, the J end by 10 bases, with 17 bases between. CDR1 is WNHNN and CDR2 is SYGVQD in the germline V gene (reference sequence).

V usage is TRBV28 and J usage is TRBJ1-6; TRBD1 matches at 8 bases. CDR1 is MDHEN, CDR2 SYDVKM, per germline. The length of the CDR3 is 16 residues. With V trimmed by 6 bases and J by 0 bases, 4 bases remained unmatched. DNA for the CDR3: TGTGCCAGCAGAGGACAGGGTAGCTCCTATAATTCACCCCTCCACTTT. Amino acid sequence: CASRGQGSSYNSPLHF.

The gene calls are TRBV19 and TRBJ1-2, with 10 nucleotides matching TRBD1. V shed 3 bases and J 4 bases; nucleotides not matched to a gene: 5. CDR1 and CDR2 (germline): LNHDA, SQIVND (reference sequence). CDR3 size: 15 residues. The CDR3 loop reads CASSMKRQGAYGYTF. The CDR3 DNA follows: TGTGCCAGTAGTATGAAGAGACAGGGGGCCTATGGCTACACCTTC.

A single count supports this clone. CDR3 in amino acids: CASIFRSGTGRRYTF. The DNA for the CDR3 is TGTGCCAGCATCTTCAGATCGGGGACAGGGCGGCGCTACACCTTC. The chain joins TRBV28 to TRBJ1-2; 9 nucleotides agree with TRBD1. CDR3 length equals 15 residues. V lost 7 bases to trimming and J lost 9 bases; unmatched junction nucleotides: 15. Per the germline V gene, CDR1 is MDHEN and CDR2 is SYDVKM.

The rearrangement joins TRBV11-2 to TRBJ2-6; 7 bases line up with TRBD2. This CDR3 spans 16 amino acids. J was trimmed by 0 bases and V by 4 bases; bases with no gene match: 3. The germline V gene has CDR1 SGHAT and CDR2 FQNNGV. CDR3 amino acids: CASSSGTNSGANVLTF. In DNA, the CDR3 is TGTGCCAGCAGCTCCGGGACTAACTCTGGGGCCAACGTCCTGACTTTC.

This clone came up once. The chain combines TRBV5-6 with TRBJ2-1, with TRBD2 identical over 8 bases. The CDR3 spans 17 residues. Trimming cost V 0 bases and J 5 bases; bases outside gene matches: 10. Per germline, CDR1 SGHDT and CDR2 YYEEEE. In DNA, the CDR3 is TGTGCCAGCAGCTTGGAGCGGGTACTAGCGGAAAACAATGAGCAGTTCTTC. Its protein product is CASSLERVLAENNEQFF.

This clone was counted between two and nine times. This rearrangement joins TRBV6-5 to TRBJ2-1; TRBD2 is a possible D gene (6 bases). The CDR3 has 15 amino acids. Germline values: CDR1 MNHEY, CDR2 SVGAGI. With 0 bases removed from V and 2 bases from J, the gap between germline ends came to 8 bases. CDR3 in amino acids: CASSYSGGPYNEQFF. DNA for the CDR3: TGTGCCAGCAGTTACTCGGGAGGCCCCTACAATGAGCAGTTCTTC.

The chain carries TRBV29-1 and TRBJ2-5; 7 nucleotides agree with TRBD1. Trimming cost V 7 bases and J 5 bases; bases outside gene matches: 10. The CDR3 runs 13 residues. The germline V gene encodes CDR1 SQVTM and CDR2 ANQGSEA. CDR3 protein: CSARQGGSETQYF. The CDR3 DNA follows: TGCAGCGCTAGACAGGGTGGGAGCGAGACCCAGTACTTC.

The CDR3 loop is CAFSGATNEKLFF. Here the CDR3 DNA reads TGTGCCTTCTCAGGGGCAACTAATGAAAAACTGTTTTTT. The chain links TRBV30 to TRBJ1-4, with D possibly TRBD1 on 6 matching bases. Trimming stripped 7 bases from V and 0 bases from J, with 9 bases between. CDR3 length: 13 residues. The germline gives CDR1 GTSNPN, CDR2 SVGIG (reference sequence).

This clone has a single count. The chain couples TRBV11-2 to TRBJ2-1; no firm D call. CDR1 is SGHAT, CDR2 FQNNGV, per germline. The CDR3 has 11 residues. V was shortened by 1 base and J by 13 bases, with 8 bases between the two germline ends. The CDR3 DNA follows: TGTGCCAGCAGCTTAGGTGTCCTTCAGTTCTTC. Its translation is CASSLGVLQFF.

The chain is built from TRBV29-1 and TRBJ1-1; 9 bases are shared with TRBD1. Trimming cost V 7 bases and J 4 bases; bases outside gene matches: 4. The CDR3 sequence is 12 residues long. Germline CDR1 and CDR2: SQVTM and ANQGSEA. The CDR3 here is CSAVTGGTEAFF. The CDR3 region has the DNA TGCAGCGCGGTGACAGGGGGCACTGAAGCTTTCTTT.

The V gene is TRBV24-1, the J gene TRBJ2-1; maybe TRBD2 (7 bases). CDR1 KGHDR and CDR2 SFDVKD come from the germline V gene. Trimming took 9 bases from V and 7 from J, leaving 18 bases between them. The CDR3 loop spans 14 amino acids. The CDR3 region is CATSWGGGRNEQFF. CDR3 sequence (DNA): TGTGCCACCTCTTGGGGGGGCGGCAGGAATGAGCAGTTCTTC.

The rearrangement links TRBV9 to TRBJ2-7; D is perhaps TRBD2 (6 bases). V dropped 1 base and J dropped 0 bases, with 14 bases sitting between them. The CDR3 has 16 amino acids. The V gene's germline CDR1 is SGDLS and CDR2 YYNGEE. The CDR3 coding sequence is TGTGCCAGCAGCGTACAAGCGGGTGGACTCTCCTACGAGCAGTACTTC. This encodes CASSVQAGGLSYEQYF.

V and J are TRBV12-2 and TRBJ1-1; the listed D gene, TRBD1, was not tested against the DNA. TRBV12-2 is classified as a pseudogene. This CDR3 has 15 residues. CDR3 protein: CASRPPYRGRTEAFF. DNA of the CDR3: TGTGCAAGTCGCCCGCCCTACAGGGGTAGGACTGAAGCTTTCTTT.

This chain uses TRBV5-5 with TRBJ1-2, with 7 bases aligning to TRBD1. Germline loops: CDR1 SGHKS, CDR2 YYEKEE (reference sequence). The CDR3 runs to 15 residues. V dropped 5 bases and J dropped 4; count of bases not matched to a gene: 11. In DNA, the CDR3 is TGTGCCAGCAGTAGAGAAGGGGGCAACGCCTATGGCTACACCTTC. As protein: CASSREGGNAYGYTF.

The chain has TRBV4-1 and TRBJ1-6; tentative D call: TRBD1 (5 bases). Trimming took off 0 bases at V and 0 bases at J, with 9 bases between the two ends. This CDR3 has 17 residues. CDR1 and CDR2 from the germline V gene are MGHRA and YSYEKL. The CDR3 is CASSQERGSSYNSPLHF. The CDR3 DNA reads as TGCGCCAGCAGCCAAGAACGGGGGAGCTCCTATAATTCACCCCTCCACTTT.

The chain uses TRBV6-4 and TRBJ2-3, with 10 nucleotides matching TRBD2. The germline CDR1 and CDR2 sequences are MRHNA and SNTAGT. V was pared by 1 base and J by 0 bases, with 1 base of the junction left unmatched. This CDR3 region has 16 residues. Here the CDR3 reads CASSDLAGGSTDTQYF. CDR3 in DNA: TGTGCCAGCAGTGACTTAGCGGGGGGAAGCACAGATACGCAGTATTTT.

The chain carries TRBV7-9 and TRBJ1-3; D may be TRBD1 (6 bases). This CDR3 is 15 amino acids long. Trimming removed 2 bases from V and 4 bases from J, with 12 bases in between. Germline V gives CDR1 SEHNR, CDR2 FQNEAQ (reference sequence). CDR3 loop: CASSLRARGGNTIYF. CDR3 DNA sequence: TGTGCCAGCAGCTTACGAGCCAGGGGAGGAAACACCATATATTTT.

This clone showed up just once. The chain links TRBV7-8 to TRBJ2-7, with TRBD2 identical over 9 bases. This CDR3 has 17 residues. The V gene's germline CDR1 is SGHVS and CDR2 FQNEAQ. V lost 5 bases to trimming and J lost 4 bases; unmatched junction nucleotides: 15. As DNA, the CDR3 is TGTGCCAGCAGCAAAGGTAGCGGGAGTGCGTTTTCTTACGAGCAGTACTTC. Its translation: CASSKGSGSAFSYEQYF.

DNA for the CDR3: TGTGCCAGCAGCTTACGCAGGGCAGGACCTGAAGCTTTCTTT. Its translation is CASSLRRAGPEAFF. The chain has TRBV7-3 and TRBJ1-1, with D perhaps matching TRBD1 (5 bases). CDR3 size: 14 residues. Trimming removed 2 bases from V and 6 bases from J, with 13 bases in between. Per germline, CDR1 SGHTA and CDR2 FQGTGA.

The chain is built from TRBV6-2 or TRBV6-3 and TRBJ2-1, with 12 bases fitting TRBD1. Trimming cost V 5 bases and J 4 bases; bases outside gene matches: 3. Germline values: CDR1 MNHEY, CDR2 SVGEGT. CDR3 length equals 15 residues. DNA of the CDR3: TGTGCCAGCAGTGGGGGACAGGGGGCGTACAATGAGCAGTTCTTC. Its protein is CASSGGQGAYNEQFF.

The genes are TRBV30 and TRBJ2-5, with no clear D. Germline V gene data show CDR1 as GTSNPN and CDR2 as SVGIG (reference sequence). This CDR3 has 13 residues. Trimming stripped 1 base from V and 5 bases from J, with 11 bases between. The CDR3 DNA reads TGTGCCTGGAGTGGTCAAAGCTATGAGACCCAGTACTTC. Amino acids: CAWSGQSYETQYF.

The gene calls are TRBV30 and TRBJ1-2, with 8 positions matching TRBD1. Germline values: CDR1 GTSNPN, CDR2 SVGIG (reference sequence). V shed 1 base and J 13 bases; nucleotides not matched to a gene: 11. CDR3 length: 13 residues. The CDR3 DNA reads as TGTGCCTGGAGTGGGACAGGGTTGGTCCCTAGCACCTTC. Amino acids: CAWSGTGLVPSTF.

The chain has TRBV30 and TRBJ2-5, with 8 bases identical to TRBD1. J lost 5 bases, V lost 4 bases, and 9 bases had no gene match. There are 14 residues in the CDR3. Looked up from germline, CDR1 is GTSNPN and CDR2 is SVGIG (reference sequence). The CDR3 spells CAWKPRGHWETQYF. CDR3 in DNA: TGTGCCTGGAAGCCCAGGGGGCATTGGGAGACCCAGTACTTC.

The chain carries TRBV4-1 and TRBJ1-5, with D unresolved. V lost 3 bases to trimming and J lost 6 bases, with 18 bases between them. The CDR3 loop spans 16 amino acids. The germline V gene has CDR1 MGHRA and CDR2 YSYEKL. CDR3 region: CASSQVRIVSSQPQHF. The CDR3 DNA sequence: TGCGCCAGCAGCCAGGTCAGGATCGTATCGAGTCAGCCCCAGCATTTT.

The chain joins TRBV4-3 to TRBJ1-2; D unresolved. The CDR3 length is 16 residues. Germline V gene sequence: CDR1 LGHNA, CDR2 YSLEER. Between the trimmed V and J ends, which lost 0 bases and 7 bases, there was a span of 18 bases. The CDR3 loop is CASSQDMRGSAGGYTF. In DNA, the CDR3 is TGCGCCAGCAGCCAAGATATGCGGGGTTCTGCGGGTGGCTACACCTTC.